This T cell receptor (beta chain) is from a study of long-term antiretroviral therapy in people with HIV. Across the study: The 2015 recommendation for immediate ART came about a decade after the earliest samples. Study-wide findings and caveats: Comparison with controls showed narrower CDR3 length ranges in HIV repertoires. Sampling of blood ran from the mid-2000s to the late 2010s, and older ART regimens were possibly in use.

Without exception, participants with HIV were treated in the United States. Trimming cost V 2 bases and J 3 bases, with 13 bases left between them. Germline CDR1 is MDHEN and CDR2 is SYDVKM. This CDR3 is 15 amino acids long. As regards this clone: No antigen is known for it.

The authors ran the immunoSEQ assay, v3.0, at survey level. Only in-frame clones appear in the TCRdb table, and some are missing; sequencing was by immunoSEQ multiplex PCR. Of 23,000 or so clones listed, under 85% were seen once; the top ten hold roughly 10%. The source is a young man with HIV. The chain recombines TRBV28 with TRBJ1-2; possible D gene TRBD1, 5 bases. This specimen was unsorted PBMCs, taken 2.1 years after starting antiretroviral therapy. This CDR3 is CASSLSGGSDYGYTF. The CDR3, as DNA: TGTGCCAGCAGTTTAAGTGGGGGGTCGGACTATGGCTACACCTTC.